This record concerns one T cell receptor beta chain sequence. The antigen it recognizes is unknown. No much larger clone is present one base from it, and per-base qualities are unavailable. The library was produced with the immunoSEQ multiplex PCR assay. For the multiplex PCR, a mixture combining 60 forward primers for TCR Vbeta segments and 13 reverse primers for TCR Jbeta segments was used. The CDR3 region of rearranged TCR beta genes was amplified from genomic DNA with a multiplex PCR assay. The amplified TCR beta libraries were sequenced on the Illumina HiSeq System as 87-base-pair reads. The authors processed their data as follows. Across the 600 to 700 repertoires, a later analysis counted 78 million or so unique TCR beta chains, 8.5 million to 12 million of which were shared by at least two donors. Raw reads were error-corrected and collapsed into unique sequences with a nearest-neighbor algorithm that merged closely related sequences to remove PCR and sequencing errors. Alignment of CDR3 sequences to IMGT reference sequences was used to assign V, D and J gene segments. For a sequence to be retained, at least a six-nucleotide match to both a V gene segment and a J gene segment was required. Rearrangements were called productive when the CDR3 lacked stop codons and stayed in frame with V and J; all others were non-productive. Following IMGT convention, CDR3 was defined as the stretch from the second conserved V-encoded cysteine to the conserved J-encoded phenylalanine. The earlier analysis of about 620 of the donors excluded sequences that lacked an unambiguous match to a single V gene segment. An earlier analysis of a few hundred of the donors called V segments functional above 56.7% productive rearrangements and segregating when the between-donor standard deviation exceeded 5%. A statistical classification framework was developed to diagnose cytomegalovirus status using the catalog of TCR beta chain sequences. A later analysis assigned V and J genes by comparing TCR nucleotide sequences with IMGT/GENE-DB human TR gene sequences. Using the TCRdist pipeline, a later analysis assigned CDR3 sequences along with most-parsimonious VDJ recombination scenarios. In a later analysis, each TCR beta chain was defined by its CDR3 amino acid sequence together with its V-gene family, and reads lacking a unique V-gene family were excluded. A later analysis removed 550 to 700 highly shared, low-generation-probability nucleotide sequences to deal with suspected cross-contamination and a sequencing artifact. A later analysis calculated a clonal expansion index for each public chain from normalized within-repertoire ranks of inferred template counts. Generation probabilities in a later analysis came from a VDJ recombination model fitted to out-of-frame rearrangements, and those results were checked against IGoR. A later analysis scored TCR-TCR, TCR-HLA and TCR-CMV co-occurrence with hypergeometric tests, applying a repertoire-size bias correction to TCR pairs. False discovery rates were estimated in a later analysis by permuting HLA or CMV assignments 20 times. A later analysis grouped co-occurring TCRs with DBSCAN, adding TCRdist sequence similarity when clustering within HLA-allele-positive subsets. Repertoires with fewer than 30,000 or more than 120,000 public chains, plus five repertoires with anomalous nucleotide sharing, were excluded from co-occurrence clustering. Held by TCRdb, this immuneACCESS table contains in-frame sequences only and omits some clones. Under half of the omission traces to an unresolved V gene where checked; the cause of the rest is unknown. The DNA gave D and trimming, while V, J and clone size come from that table. In all, the sample holds some 130,000 clones, and 55% to 80% of those were seen once. The top ten constitute roughly 2.5% of the sample.

This entry belongs to a study of cytomegalovirus exposure and HLA in healthy donors (dated by TCRdb to 2016 to 2017). At the level of the whole study: According to an earlier analysis of several hundred of the donors, some 170 million T cells yielded over 100 million unique TCR beta sequences and approximately 300 Gb of sequence data. Roughly 300 gigabases of sequencing data and approximately 91 million unique TCR sequences made up an early release that covered around 640 HLA-typed donors. Among the approximately 400 genotyped donors, more than 70% belonged to the genetic ancestry cluster associated with self-reported Caucasian donors. The aim of the study was to test whether cataloging public T cell receptors could identify signatures of past pathogen exposure. The study profiled the T cell repertoires of 500 to 800 subjects by immunosequencing and related them to cytomegalovirus serostatus. Besides the first cohort of roughly 660 subjects, a separate validation cohort made up of 95 to 150 different subjects was used. The study combined high-throughput TCR immunosequencing, statistical association of individual TCRs with disease status, and machine learning to predict cytomegalovirus infection status. In a later analysis, previously published TCR beta repertoires from hundreds of donors were re-analyzed and high-resolution HLA genotyping was added so that TCR occurrence patterns could be studied. The later analysis used no new phenotypic data to find candidate immune exposures, relying instead on TCR beta sequences and their occurrence across donors. To decide whether each TCR beta V gene segment behaved as functional or pseudogenic, an earlier analysis of some 600 of the donors relied on high-throughput TCR beta sequencing. Donor age, sex, ethnicity and CMV serostatus were collected together with the repertoire data. A later genetic analysis took genome-wide SNP genotypes for about 55% of the roughly 700 donors and used that subset as a discovery cohort. Every repertoire in the discovery cohort had been generated on one and the same sequencing platform. Class I and class II HLA loci were covered by the typing at four-digit resolution. Typing coverage varied by locus: roughly 629-640 donors for A, B, C, DRB1 and DQB1; roughly 510 for DQA1; some 610 for DPA1; 450 to 480 for DPB1. Several DR-DQ haplotypes were treated as single units for association and clustering because of strong linkage in the cohort. On average, over 200,000 unique TCR beta nucleotide sequences were sequenced per donor among some 430 genotyped donors of the cohort, with roughly 18% of those sequences being non-productive.

The cohort was made up of approximately 670 healthy bone marrow donors. All cohort members were sampled while nominally healthy, although unrecorded immune exposures were likely present. The donor was CMV seronegative and was included in the group of a few hundred seronegative cohort members. A peripheral blood sample was provided by each donor, and peripheral blood mononuclear cells were used for TCR beta sequencing. Genomic DNA extraction from the blood cell samples was performed with the Qiagen DNeasy Blood Extraction Kit. Study-wide conclusions, independent of this receptor: An association between a missense DCLRE1C variant and V-gene and J-gene trimming of TCR beta chains was found in a later genetic analysis and replicated in an independent cohort. A further reported finding was that TCR beta sequences accurately predicted the HLA-A and HLA-B alleles for most subjects in the first cohort. In a later genetic analysis, fewer N-insertions in productive TCRs were reported among donors in an Asian-associated ancestry cluster than the roughly 640-donor mean. Strong co-occurrence of HLA alleles, especially DR and DQ, made assigning TCR associations to individual alleles difficult. According to a later analysis, parvovirus B19, influenza, CMV and Epstein-Barr virus appeared linked to several top co-occurrence clusters. A later analysis found that TCR association rates varied across HLA loci, with DRB1 alleles showing the most associated TCRs and HLA-C alleles the fewest. The classifier was reported to diagnose cytomegalovirus status with high specificity and sensitivity in both the original and validation cohorts. Because HLA typing was unavailable for some donors at each locus, only the typed subset was used in association tests. A group of highly shared sequence variants was considered likely to be a technical artifact of the sequencing pipeline. The authors suggested that the approach could potentially be extended to other disease states and immunological phenotypes. This cohort had only TCR beta chains sequenced, and the lack of alpha or paired-chain data limited which features could be detected. In a later analysis, most CMV-associated TCR beta chains were found to appear HLA-restricted, with HLA associations seemingly driven largely by CMV exposure. CMV serostatus was the only immune exposure information available for the cohort. At a false discovery rate of 0.05, a later analysis linked 16,951 TCR beta sequences to specific HLA alleles. In vitro tests confirmed that a few of the cytomegalovirus-associated TCR beta chains recognize cytomegalovirus antigens. Linkage disequilibrium might explain the correlated functional status among segregating V segments, but an unknown experimental factor could not be ruled out. Because counts were too low, some 17 rarely observed V segments, including chromosome 9 orphons, were left out of the earlier analysis of 587 of the donors. In an earlier analysis of some 500 of the donors, most TCR beta V segments were observed in productive rearrangements about 90% or about 30% of the time, broadly matching IMGT annotations. Roughly uniform sequencing depth across donors was assumed in presence/absence analyses, although this assumption may not hold. The 87-base-pair reads could not distinguish some IMGT-functional V segments, including TRBV6-2 and TRBV6-3, so those segments were excluded. Across donors, most TCR sequences were observed very rarely, whereas some public TCRs were present in many individuals. In a later analysis, HLA-associated TCR beta chains were found to be more clonally expanded and to have lower generation probabilities than equally common non-associated chains. The study listed 164 TCR beta chains as associated with cytomegalovirus.

CDR1 and CDR2 were assigned from the germline V gene as SNHLY and FYNNEI. Including the terminal cysteine and phenylalanine, the CDR3 comprises 16 residues. Left in the record is the CDR3 DNA by itself, 48 bases read in frame from the first base. Relative to germline, V is missing 6 bases and J is missing 4 bases, with 13 bases of the junction outside any gene match. Sequencing was done on a sample of PBMCs. The chain employs TRBV2 and TRBJ2-5, with 8 bases aligning to TRBD2. The TCR originated in a woman aged 40 to 50 in good health and CMV-seronegative. The CDR3: CASSDSAGGASETQYF. The DNA reads TGTGCCAGCAGCGATTCGGCCGGGGGGGCCTCAGAGACCCAGTACTTC.